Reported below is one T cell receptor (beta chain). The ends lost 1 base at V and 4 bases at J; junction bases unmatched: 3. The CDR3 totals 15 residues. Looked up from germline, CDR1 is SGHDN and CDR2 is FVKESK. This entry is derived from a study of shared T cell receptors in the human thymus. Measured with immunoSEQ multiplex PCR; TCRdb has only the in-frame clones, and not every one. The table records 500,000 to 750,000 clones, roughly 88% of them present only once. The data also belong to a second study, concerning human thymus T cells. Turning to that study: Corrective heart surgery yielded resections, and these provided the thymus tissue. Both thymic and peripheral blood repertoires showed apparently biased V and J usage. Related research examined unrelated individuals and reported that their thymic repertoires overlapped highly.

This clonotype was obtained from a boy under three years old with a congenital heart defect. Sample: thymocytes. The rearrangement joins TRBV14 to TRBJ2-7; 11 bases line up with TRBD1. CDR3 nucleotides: TGTGCCAGCAGCCAAGGGGACAGGGGGAGGTACGAGCAGTACTTC. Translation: CASSQGDRGRYEQYF.